These 22 T cell receptor beta chains came from one sample sequenced in a study of blood T cells in healthy people across ages. With a J-beta primer mix and a sample-barcoded 5' primer, a second PCR ran roughly 6 to 11 cycles. Each CDR3 protein gets one entry after TCRdb re-called the 5' RACE reads with MiXCR. The data show about 1,500,000 distinct CDR3 sequences, 25% to 30% seen once. Sequencing input: blood. The source is a woman in her thirties in good health.

The rearrangement uses TRBV10-2 and TRBJ2-7; no reliable D call. Germline V gene sequence: CDR1 WSHSY, CDR2 SAAADI. This CDR3 has 11 residues. Trimming removed 7 bases at V and 6 bases at J, with 10 bases between. DNA for the CDR3: TGCGCCAGCACCGGTGGGCCCGAGCAGTACTTC. Translated, it gives CASTGGPEQYF.

This clonotype was observed at least ten times. This chain joins TRBV20-1 and TRBJ2-1, with unresolved D. V lost 3 bases and J lost 7, with 4 bases in between. CDR3 length: 10 amino acids. Germline V CDR1 and CDR2: DFQATT, SNEGSKA (reference sequence). The CDR3 nucleotides are TGCAGTGCTAGGGAGAATGAGCAGTTCTTC. Translating it yields CSARENEQFF.

In this sample, this clonotype turned up a few times. This chain joins TRBV6-4 and TRBJ2-6; D may be TRBD2 (6 bases). Deletions cut 4 bases from V and 2 bases from J, with 12 bases between. The CDR3 is 16 amino acids. Germline V lookup: CDR1 MRHNA, CDR2 SNTAGT. CDR3 DNA sequence: TGTGCCAGCAGTGCTACGGGGGTAACTGGGGCCAACGTCCTGACTTTC. This gives the protein CASSATGVTGANVLTF.

J is TRBJ1-6 and V is TRBV6-5, with TRBD1 matching 7 bases. V shed 6 bases, J shed 7 bases, and the junction held 9 bases outside the gene matches. Germline V CDR1 and CDR2: MNHEY, SVGAGI. CDR3 length equals 15 residues. This CDR3 reads CASSPRDSRNSPLHF. Here the CDR3 DNA reads TGTGCCAGCAGCCCCCGGGACAGCAGAAATTCACCCCTCCACTTT.

Many counts were recorded for this clonotype. The gene calls are TRBV7-9 and TRBJ2-7; possibly TRBD2 for D (6 bases). Germline lookup yields CDR1 SEHNR and CDR2 FQNEAQ (reference sequence). The germline V and J ends were trimmed by 5 bases and 2 bases, with 13 bases remaining between them. The CDR3 extends over 14 amino acids. The CDR3 DNA reads TGTGCCAGCAGCCGACGGGGACTTCCCTACGAGCAGTACTTC. This codes for CASSRRGLPYEQYF.

This CDR3 reads CATSDPTTSPDTQYF. DNA of the CDR3: TGTGCCACCAGTGACCCGACTACGTCCCCAGATACGCAGTATTTT. The chain uses TRBV24-1 and TRBJ2-3; D perhaps matches TRBD2 (5 bases). The germline V gene has CDR1 KGHDR and CDR2 SFDVKD. The CDR3 runs 15 residues. Trimming took off 4 bases at V and 4 bases at J, with 14 bases between the two ends.

This clonotype was observed a handful of times. V gene TRBV4-2 combines with J gene TRBJ2-7; D assignment may be TRBD1 or TRBD2 (5 bases each). Trimming removed 0 bases from V and 2 bases from J, with 11 bases in between. The CDR3 length is 15 residues. Per the germline V gene, CDR1 is LGHNA and CDR2 is YNFKEQ. The CDR3 sequence: CASSQDGGRTYEQYF. For the CDR3, the DNA is TGTGCCAGCAGCCAAGATGGGGGTCGGACCTACGAGCAGTACTTC.

The gene calls are TRBV10-2 and TRBJ2-3; D possibly corresponds to TRBD2 (6 bases). The CDR3 extends over 14 amino acids. V was cut by 11 bases and J by 0 bases, with 15 bases left in between. Per germline, CDR1 WSHSY and CDR2 SAAADI. The CDR3 DNA is TGCGCCTCCTTACCGGGGGTGAGCACAGATACGCAGTATTTT. Translating gives CASLPGVSTDTQYF.

To note about this clonotype: One junction end does not reproduce the germline sequence, and a read error may be involved. The V and J genes are TRBV6-5 and TRBJ2-1; TRBD2 matches 8 bases. Germline CDR1 is MNHEY and CDR2 is SVGAGI. The CDR3 totals 18 residues. CDR3 bases: TGTGCCAGCAGTTACTCAGCCGGGGGGGGGAAAGGCGACAATGGGCAGTTCTTC. This codes for CASSYSAGGGKGDNGQFF.

This clonotype was counted only a few times. One junction end disagrees with the germline gene, perhaps due to a read error. This chain connects TRBV5-1 to TRBJ2-2; D gene unclear. The CDR3 is made up of 16 amino acids. CDR1 is SGHRS and CDR2 is YFSETQ in the germline V gene. The CDR3 loop is CTSSSLLVVGTGELFF. DNA for the CDR3: TGCACCAGCAGCTCGTTACTGGTTGTAGGCACCGGGGAGCTGTTTTTT.

Only a few counts were recorded for this clonotype. This chain links TRBV20-1 with TRBJ2-5, with TRBD2 matching over 8 bases. Germline V CDR1 and CDR2: DFQATT, SNEGSKA (reference sequence). CDR3 length equals 15 residues. Losses at the gene ends were 0 bases for V and 4 bases for J; bases not matched to a gene: 7. The CDR3 DNA is TGCAGTGCTAGAGATCGGAGCGGGAGACGAGAGACCCAGTACTTC. It specifies CSARDRSGRRETQYF.

The genes are TRBV7-8 and TRBJ1-1; D is uncertain. Trimming cost V 1 base and J 5 bases, with 11 bases left between them. The germline gives CDR1 SGHVS, CDR2 FQNEAQ. This CDR3 region has 14 residues. The DNA for the CDR3 is TGTGCCAGCAGCTTAGTGGAAAGGAAAACTGAAGCTTTCTTT. Translated: CASSLVERKTEAFF.

In this sample, this clonotype turned up a few times. The chain is built from TRBV2 and TRBJ2-3; 14 bases fit TRBD2. The CDR3 length is 17 residues. The V gene end was trimmed by 4 bases and the J gene end by 0 bases; junction bases not matched to a gene: 3. The germline V gene encodes CDR1 SNHLY and CDR2 FYNNEI. The chain's CDR3 is CASSGTSGGLSTDTQYF. DNA of the CDR3: TGTGCCAGCAGTGGGACTAGCGGGGGGCTTAGCACAGATACGCAGTATTTT.

In its sample, this clonotype was seen once. At one end the junction does not follow the germline gene, possibly because of a read error. This chain links TRBV7-9 with TRBJ2-4, with D possibly matching TRBD2 (5 bases). The germline CDR1 and CDR2 sequences are SEHNR and FQNEAQ (reference sequence). This CDR3 has 11 amino acids. The CDR3 protein is CASNLEREQYF. The CDR3 DNA reads TGTGCCAGCAACTTAGAGAGGGAGCAGTACTTC.

For this clonotype: A much more abundant neighbour one base away suggests this may be a read error. This chain joins TRBV13 and TRBJ2-3; no clear D gene. Per germline, CDR1 PRHDT and CDR2 FYEKMQ (reference sequence). CDR3 length: 12 residues. The CDR3, as DNA: TGTGCCAGCAGCTTACCCGGAGATATGCAGTATTTT. Its protein is CASSLPGDMQYF.

This clonotype has a handful of counts. In DNA, the CDR3 is TGTGCCAGCAGGACAGGGCTTAATTCACCCCTCCACTTT. It specifies CASRTGLNSPLHF. This sequence joins TRBV28 and TRBJ1-6, with TRBD1 matching over 7 bases. The CDR3 consists of 13 residues. The junction had 2 bases not matched to a gene; V was cut back by 6 bases and J by 6 bases. Germline CDR1 and CDR2: MDHEN and SYDVKM. Full variable domain (missing parts from reference TRBV28 and TRBJ1-6): DVKVTQSSRYLVKRTGEKVFLECVQDMDHENMFWYRQDPGLGLRLIYFSYDVKMKEKGDIPEGYSVSREKKERFSLILESASTNQTSMYLCASRTGLNSPLHFGNGTRLTVT.

This clonotype came up a few times. The chain couples TRBV4-3 to TRBJ2-3; 8 bases agree with TRBD1. The CDR3 has 18 residues. Germline CDR1 and CDR2: LGHNA and YSLEER. The V and J ends lost 1 base and 1 base, in that order; junction bases with no gene match: 10. CDR3 bases: TGCGCCAGCAGCCAAGGGACTGGTTTGACAGGGGGCACAGATACGCAGTATTTT. The encoded protein is CASSQGTGLTGGTDTQYF.

This clonotype was recorded only once. The chain combines TRBV5-1 with TRBJ2-1, with 8 bases that match TRBD2. With 0 bases clipped from V and 2 bases from J, the junction kept 4 bases outside the gene matches. The CDR3 is 16 residues long. Germline loops: CDR1 SGHRS, CDR2 YFSETQ. In DNA form, the CDR3 reads TGCGCCAGCAGCTTGGCCGTAGCGGGAACCTACAATGAGCAGTTCTTC. This encodes CASSLAVAGTYNEQFF.

The chain carries TRBV20-1 and TRBJ1-2, with D possibly matching TRBD1 (5 bases). The germline V and J ends were trimmed by 3 bases and 8 bases, with 16 bases remaining between them. From germline, CDR1 is DFQATT and CDR2 SNEGSKA (reference sequence). This CDR3 is built from 13 residues. The CDR3 sequence: CSASSGRSGGYTF. CDR3 nucleotide sequence: TGCAGTGCTAGTTCAGGGAGGTCGGGCGGCTACACCTTC.

The chain joins TRBV6-5 to TRBJ1-2; 8 nucleotides match TRBD1. V shed 7 bases, J shed 7 bases, and the junction held 8 bases outside the gene matches. Per the germline V gene, CDR1 is MNHEY and CDR2 is SVGAGI. This CDR3 comprises 13 residues. The CDR3 loop is CASKGQGSSGYTF. CDR3 sequence (DNA): TGTGCCAGCAAAGGACAGGGCTCGAGTGGCTACACCTTC.

V gene TRBV14 combines with J gene TRBJ1-2, with D perhaps TRBD1 (5 bases). CDR1 and CDR2 from the germline V gene are SGHDN and FVKESK. The CDR3 length is 15 residues. V was trimmed by 1 base and J by 6 bases, leaving 15 bases between them. CDR3 in amino acids: CASSQVEGLGNGYTF. The CDR3 nucleotides read TGTGCCAGCAGCCAAGTTGAGGGGCTTGGGAATGGCTACACCTTC.

This chain joins TRBV20-1 and TRBJ2-3; 8 bases fit TRBD2. The CDR3 loop spans 15 amino acids. Germline assignment: CDR1 DFQATT and CDR2 SNEGSKA (reference sequence). J lost 0 bases, V lost 5 bases, and 7 bases had no gene match. The CDR3 DNA reads as TGCAGTGCTCCCGCACTAGCGGAAAGCACAGATACGCAGTATTTT. Translation gives CSAPALAESTDTQYF.